One sample yielded the 22 T cell receptor beta chains listed below, sequenced in a study of blood T cell repertoires in COVID-19. Clones were read by immunoSEQ multiplex PCR, and TCRdb kept only the in-frame ones, dropping some. The data show fewer than 100,000 clones, more than 65% seen once. The sequencing sample was made of peripheral blood. Source of these receptors: a man over 45 with acute or convalescent COVID-19.

The rearrangement uses TRBV28 and TRBJ1-2, with D perhaps matching TRBD1 (5 bases). Germline V CDR1 and CDR2: MDHEN, SYDVKM. Trimming stripped 4 bases from V and 6 bases from J, with 18 bases between. The CDR3 loop spans 15 amino acids. CDR3 region: CASSSSLGGGHGYTF. In DNA, the CDR3 is TGTGCCAGCAGTTCCTCCCTTGGGGGAGGGCATGGCTACACCTTC.

The chain combines TRBV5-1 with TRBJ2-7; 9 nucleotides line up with TRBD1. The CDR3 contains 14 residues. Per the germline V gene, CDR1 is SGHRS and CDR2 is YFSETQ. The junction had 6 bases not matched to a gene; V was cut back by 2 bases and J by 6 bases. DNA of the CDR3: TGCGCCAGCAGCTTCCGGGACAGGGCTTCCGAGCAGTACTTC. Its protein is CASSFRDRASEQYF.

V is TRBV7-3 and J is TRBJ2-2; a weak D match, TRBD2 (6 bases). V lost 1 base and J 7 bases, leaving 10 bases between the germline ends. There are 14 residues in the CDR3. The germline CDR1 and CDR2 sequences are SGHTA and FQGTGA. The CDR3 DNA follows: TGTGCCAGCAGCTTAAGTTCTAGCGACGGGGAGCTGTTTTTT. Amino acids: CASSLSSSDGELFF.

V gene TRBV6-5 combines with J gene TRBJ1-1, with D maybe TRBD1 (6 bases). The CDR3 is 15 residues long. CDR1 and CDR2 from the germline V gene are MNHEY and SVGAGI. V was shortened by 5 bases and J by 2 bases, with 15 bases between the two germline ends. CDR3 residues: CASSPQGRDNTEAFF. The CDR3 DNA follows: TGTGCCAGCAGTCCACAGGGCAGGGATAACACTGAAGCTTTCTTT.

The V and J genes are TRBV2 and TRBJ1-2; perhaps TRBD1 as D (6 bases). The CDR3 consists of 18 residues. Germline V gene data show CDR1 as SNHLY and CDR2 as FYNNEI. V was trimmed by 7 bases and J by 2 bases, leaving 26 bases between them. CDR3 residues: CASTQEGGGRSGNYGYTF. CDR3 in DNA: TGTGCCAGCACCCAAGAGGGGGGGGGTCGATCTGGGAACTATGGCTACACCTTC.

The chain carries TRBV9 and TRBJ2-3; TRBD2 agrees at 11 bases. The CDR3 runs to 18 residues. V was clipped by 0 bases and J by 1 base; unmatched bases: 7. The germline gives CDR1 SGDLS, CDR2 YYNGEE. The CDR3 DNA reads TGTGCCAGCAGCGTAGCACTAGCGGGAGCTTCGCGCACAGATACGCAGTATTTT. Residues: CASSVALAGASRTDTQYF.

As to this clone: The germline gene is not matched at one end of the junction; a read error may be the cause. This chain links TRBV7-6 with TRBJ2-3; maybe TRBD1 (6 bases). The germline gives CDR1 SGHVS, CDR2 FNYEAQ. There are 14 residues in the CDR3. The CDR3 DNA is TGTGCCAGCAGCTTAAAGACAGGACACAGATACGCAGTATTT. Amino acids: CASSLKTGHRYAVF.

The chain couples TRBV25-1 to TRBJ1-2, with D possibly being TRBD1 (5 bases). The CDR3 runs to 12 residues. Trimming took 1 base from V and 8 from J, leaving 8 bases between them. From germline, CDR1 is MGHDK and CDR2 SYGVNS. CDR3 nucleotide sequence: TGTGCCAGCAGTGAATCAGGGTACGGCTACACCTTC. Translating it yields CASSESGYGYTF.

The chain is built from TRBV29-1 and TRBJ1-4; D unresolved. The CDR3 loop spans 15 amino acids. Germline lookup yields CDR1 SQVTM and CDR2 ANQGSEA. V was shortened by 4 bases and J by 2 bases, with 14 bases between the two germline ends. The CDR3 spells CSVVPTEGTNEKLFF. DNA of the CDR3: TGCAGCGTTGTACCGACTGAGGGTACTAATGAAAAACTGTTTTTT.

This clone appeared a single time. One junction end does not reproduce the germline sequence, and a read error may be involved. The chain couples TRBV12-5 to TRBJ1-2; D ambiguous. CDR3 size: 13 residues. Germline CDR1 reads LGHNT; CDR2 reads FRNRAP. Here the CDR3 DNA reads TGTGCTAGTGGTTTGTCGAGCGTCTATAGCTACACCTTC. It codes for CASGLSSVYSYTF.

A note on this clone: Compared with germline, one end of the junction differs, possibly owing to a read error. This chain joins TRBV2 and TRBJ1-6; D gene unclear. CDR3 size: 14 residues. Germline V CDR1 and CDR2: SNHLY, FYNNEI. DNA of the CDR3: TGTGCCAGCAGTGAAAGGCTCGGGAATTCACCCCTCTACTTT. Protein: CASSERLGNSPLYF.

The DNA of the CDR3 is TGTGCCAGCAGCCCCCAGGGGGCAGGCAGCAATCAGCCCCAGCATTTT. Translation: CASSPQGAGSNQPQHF. V gene TRBV7-8 combines with J gene TRBJ1-5; 8 bases agree with TRBD1. The V segment lost 5 bases and the J segment 1 base; nucleotides outside the gene matches: 7. CDR1 is SGHVS and CDR2 is FQNEAQ in the germline V gene. There are 16 residues in the CDR3.

The chain recombines TRBV5-4 with TRBJ2-7, with D maybe TRBD1 (5 bases). Germline V lookup: CDR1 SGHNT, CDR2 YYREEE (reference sequence). The CDR3 is made up of 16 amino acids. Trimming cost V 0 bases and J 0 bases, with 13 bases left between them. DNA of the CDR3: TGTGCCAGCAGCTTGGATCCCCAACAGGCCTCCTACGAGCAGTACTTC. It specifies CASSLDPQQASYEQYF.

The genes are TRBV6-5 and TRBJ2-3, with D unclear. CDR1 is MNHEY and CDR2 is SVGAGI in the germline V gene. CDR3 length: 11 amino acids. Between the trimmed V and J ends, which lost 8 bases and 6 bases, there was a span of 9 bases. CDR3 amino acids: CASQNGDTQYF. The CDR3, as DNA: TGTGCCAGCCAAAACGGGGATACGCAGTATTTT.

This clone turned up a few times. CDR3 residues: CASKETQNTEAFF. The CDR3 region has the DNA TGTGCCAGTAAAGAGACACAGAACACTGAAGCTTTCTTT. The rearrangement joins TRBV19 to TRBJ1-1; D gene unclear. This CDR3 has 13 residues. Germline V CDR1 and CDR2: LNHDA, SQIVND (reference sequence). V shed 7 bases and J shed 1 base, with 10 bases lying between them.

The rearrangement uses TRBV9 and TRBJ2-2; 10 bases are shared with TRBD1. V shed 0 bases and J 6 bases; nucleotides not matched to a gene: 11. Germline values: CDR1 SGDLS, CDR2 YYNGEE. The CDR3 sequence is 18 residues long. The CDR3 nucleotides are TGTGCCAGCAGCGTAGGCCAGGGACAGGGGAGGGTTTCCGGGGAGCTGTTTTTT. Amino acids: CASSVGQGQGRVSGELFF.

The CDR3 reads CASSLLQGRNTIYF. DNA of the CDR3: TGTGCCAGCAGCTTGTTGCAGGGTCGAAACACCATATATTTT. The genes are TRBV5-6 and TRBJ1-3; maybe TRBD1 (5 bases). Trimming shortened V by 1 base and J by 5 bases, and 10 bases separated the two germline ends. The CDR3 is 14 residues long. The germline CDR1 and CDR2 sequences are SGHDT and YYEEEE.

This clone was observed once. The V call is TRBV5-6, the J call TRBJ1-1, with D possibly TRBD1 on 5 matching bases. The germline CDR1 and CDR2 sequences are SGHDT and YYEEEE. The CDR3 runs to 15 residues. Trimming took off 3 bases at V and 1 base at J, with 13 bases between the two ends. Here the CDR3 DNA reads TGTGCCAGCAGCTCAGGGCCCAATTGGAACACTGAAGCTTTCTTT. Residues: CASSSGPNWNTEAFF.

The V call is TRBV5-4, the J call TRBJ1-6; 10 bases fit TRBD1. The germline gives CDR1 SGHNT, CDR2 YYREEE (reference sequence). The V and J ends lost 4 bases and 7 bases, in that order; junction bases with no gene match: 5. The CDR3 has 15 amino acids. CDR3 loop: CASSTRTGGNSPLHF. DNA of the CDR3: TGTGCCAGCAGCACAAGGACAGGGGGGAATTCACCCCTCCACTTT. Full variable domain (rest looked up from reference TRBV5-4 and TRBJ1-6): ETGVTQSPTHLIKTRGQQVTLRCSSQSGHNTVSWYQQALGQGPQFIFQYYREEENGRGNFPPRFSGLQFPNYSSELNVNALELDDSALYLCASSTRTGGNSPLHFGNGTRLTVT.

The chain employs TRBV19 and TRBJ1-2, with 8 bases fitting TRBD1. CDR3 size: 14 residues. J was trimmed by 8 bases and V by 3 bases; bases with no gene match: 8. Germline CDR1 reads LNHDA; CDR2 reads SQIVND (reference sequence). CDR3 residues: CASSIGQGNGGYTF. DNA for the CDR3: TGTGCCAGTAGTATCGGACAGGGTAATGGGGGCTACACCTTC.

This chain uses TRBV4-2 with TRBJ2-7; TRBD2 is a possible D gene (6 bases). V gave up 0 bases and J gave up 6 bases, with 18 bases separating them. The CDR3 runs 16 residues. CDR1 is LGHNA, CDR2 YNFKEQ, per germline. The CDR3 region has the DNA TGTGCCAGCAGCCAAGAGGGCGGGATAACCCACATCGAGCAGTACTTC. It encodes CASSQEGGITHIEQYF.

The rearrangement joins TRBV28 to TRBJ2-1; TRBD2 agrees at 7 bases. This CDR3 comprises 14 residues. Germline V gene sequence: CDR1 MDHEN, CDR2 SYDVKM. The junction had 6 bases not matched to a gene; V was cut back by 4 bases and J by 6 bases. CDR3 loop: CASSSTSGGNEQFF. The CDR3 coding sequence is TGTGCCAGCAGTTCCACCTCGGGGGGCAATGAGCAGTTCTTC.